The sequence of this T cell receptor (beta chain) was determined in a study of blood T cell repertoires in COVID-19 (dated by TCRdb to the early 2020s). About the investigation overall: Samples covering the acute and convalescent phases of COVID-19 were provided by collaborators in the United States, Italy and Spain. The material from the prospective study consisted of cDNA or gDNA derived from T cells, B-cell-depleted T cells, or PBMCs. Subjects who had been exposed to COVID-19, were actively infected with it, or had recovered from it provided the deeply sampled blood TCRbeta repertoires that made up the dataset. The repertoires were made available in a free public database intended to serve as a resource for research on the immune response to SARS-CoV-2. Samples were obtained from the ongoing ImmuneRACE study (first 160 participants) and from 1,254 subjects provided by 6 global collaborators. Sample metadata almost always included a de-identified subject ID, COVID-19 status, age in years and sex. Where HLA class I and class II types were available, the types were taken from metadata supplied by the sample provider, not from assay-based typing.

V sheds 7 bases and J sheds 2 bases, leaving 8 bases between their ends. CDR1 and CDR2, looked up from the germline V gene, are SGHRS and YFSETQ. Spanning cysteine to phenylalanine, the CDR3 consists of 12 amino acids. The read is trimmed to its CDR3 DNA, 36 bases read in frame from base 1. On this clone itself: There is no known antigen for this receptor. No base quality information exists; no much larger clone differs at one position.

On the study overall, not on this receptor specifically: The quantity of clinical and demographic metadata differed by source and by participant and was supplied without curation.

Each collaborating institution followed its own protocols to collect whole blood in K2EDTA tubes. For TCRbeta analysis, collaborators shipped samples in one of three forms: frozen whole blood, isolated PBMCs, or DNA extracted from either of those sample types. TCRbeta CDR3 regions were amplified from genomic DNA by means of the immunoSEQ Assay, a bias-controlled multiplex PCR. The original pipeline was this. Nucleated cell counts per sample were estimated from amplification of reference gene primers within the assay. To quantify the absolute abundance of each unique TCRbeta CDR3 rearrangement, sequence reads were collapsed and filtered. For each sample, productive Simpson clonality was calculated as the square root of Simpson's diversity index over productive rearrangements. TCRdb holds this immuneACCESS table with in-frame rearrangements only. Some clones are missing; in checked studies, unresolved V genes explain under half, and the rest has no known cause. V, J and clone size reflect that table, while D and trimming were determined from the DNA. Here the sample has about 210,000 clones; about nine tenths occur a single time. About 1.6% of the sample lies in the top ten.

The sequencing sample was made of peripheral blood. The chain is encoded by TRBV5-1 joined to TRBJ2-3; TRBD1 is a possible D gene, resting on 5 matching bases. The sequence was collected from a man between 18 and 35 years old with active or convalescent COVID-19. The DNA sequence reads TGCGCCAGCGGACAAGACACAGATACGCAGTATTTT. It codes for CASGQDTDTQYF.